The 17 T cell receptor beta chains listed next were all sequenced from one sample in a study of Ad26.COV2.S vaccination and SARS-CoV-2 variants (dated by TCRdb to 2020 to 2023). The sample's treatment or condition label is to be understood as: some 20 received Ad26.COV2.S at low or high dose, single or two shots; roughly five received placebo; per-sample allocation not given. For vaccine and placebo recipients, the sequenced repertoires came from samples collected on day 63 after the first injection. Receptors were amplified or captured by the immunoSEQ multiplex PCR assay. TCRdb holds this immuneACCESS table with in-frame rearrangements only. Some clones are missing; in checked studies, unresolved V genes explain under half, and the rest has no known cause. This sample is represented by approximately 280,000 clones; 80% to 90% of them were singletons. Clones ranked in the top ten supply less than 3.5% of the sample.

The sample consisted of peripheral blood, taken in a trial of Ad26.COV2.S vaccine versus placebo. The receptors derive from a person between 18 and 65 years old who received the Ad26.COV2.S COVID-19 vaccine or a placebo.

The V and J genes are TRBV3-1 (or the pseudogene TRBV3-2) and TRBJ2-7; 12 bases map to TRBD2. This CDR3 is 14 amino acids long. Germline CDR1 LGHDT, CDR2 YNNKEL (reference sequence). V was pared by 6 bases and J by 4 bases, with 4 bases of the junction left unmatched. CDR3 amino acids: CASSPTSGRYEQYF. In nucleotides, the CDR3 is TGTGCCAGCAGTCCGACTAGCGGGAGATACGAGCAGTACTTC.

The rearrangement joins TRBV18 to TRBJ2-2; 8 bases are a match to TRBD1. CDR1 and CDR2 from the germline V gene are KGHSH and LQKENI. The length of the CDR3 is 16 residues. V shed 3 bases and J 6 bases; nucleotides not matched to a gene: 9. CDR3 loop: CASSPLRQGAPGELFF. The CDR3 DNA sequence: TGTGCCAGCTCACCTTTGCGGCAGGGGGCGCCCGGGGAGCTGTTTTTT.

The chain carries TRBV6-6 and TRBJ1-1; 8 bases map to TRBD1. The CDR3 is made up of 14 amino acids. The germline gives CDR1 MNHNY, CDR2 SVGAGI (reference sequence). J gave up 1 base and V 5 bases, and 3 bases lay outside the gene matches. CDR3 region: CASSPDRENTEAFF. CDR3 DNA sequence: TGTGCCAGCAGTCCGGACAGGGAGAACACTGAAGCTTTCTTT.

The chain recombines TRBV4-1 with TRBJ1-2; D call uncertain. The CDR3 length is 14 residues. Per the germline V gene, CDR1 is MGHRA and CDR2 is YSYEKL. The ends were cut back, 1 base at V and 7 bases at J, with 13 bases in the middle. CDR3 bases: TGCGCCAGCAGCCAAGTTCAGAGTCCCCCTGGCTACACCTTC. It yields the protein CASSQVQSPPGYTF.

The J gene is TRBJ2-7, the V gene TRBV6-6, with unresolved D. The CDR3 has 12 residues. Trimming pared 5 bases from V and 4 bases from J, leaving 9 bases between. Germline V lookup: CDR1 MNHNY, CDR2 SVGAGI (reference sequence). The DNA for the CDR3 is TGTGCCAGCAGTAGGGCGGCGTACGAGCAGTACTTC. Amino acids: CASSRAAYEQYF.

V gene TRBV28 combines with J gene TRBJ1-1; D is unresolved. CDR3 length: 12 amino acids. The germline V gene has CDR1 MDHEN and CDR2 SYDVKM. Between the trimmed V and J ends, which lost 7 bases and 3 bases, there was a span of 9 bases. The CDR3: CASKDPYTEAFF. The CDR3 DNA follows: TGTGCCAGCAAGGATCCCTACACTGAAGCTTTCTTT.

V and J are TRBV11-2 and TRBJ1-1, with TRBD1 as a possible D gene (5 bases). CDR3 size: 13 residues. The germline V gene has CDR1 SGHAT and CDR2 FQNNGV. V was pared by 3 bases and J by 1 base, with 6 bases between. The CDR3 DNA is TGTGCCAGCAGCTTCCAGGGGAACACTGAAGCTTTCTTT. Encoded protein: CASSFQGNTEAFF.

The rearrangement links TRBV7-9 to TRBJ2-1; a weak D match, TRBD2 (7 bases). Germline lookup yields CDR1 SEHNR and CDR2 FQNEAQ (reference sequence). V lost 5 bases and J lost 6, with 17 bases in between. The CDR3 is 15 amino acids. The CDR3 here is CASSPKGGASNEQFF. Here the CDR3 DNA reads TGTGCCAGCAGCCCGAAGGGGGGGGCAAGCAATGAGCAGTTCTTC.

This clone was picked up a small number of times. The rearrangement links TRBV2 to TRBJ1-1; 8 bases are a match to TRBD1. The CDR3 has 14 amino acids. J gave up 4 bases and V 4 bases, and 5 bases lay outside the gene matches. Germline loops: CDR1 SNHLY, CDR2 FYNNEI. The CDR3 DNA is TGTGCCAGCAGTGTGAACACAGGGGGCACTGAAGCTTTCTTT. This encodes CASSVNTGGTEAFF.

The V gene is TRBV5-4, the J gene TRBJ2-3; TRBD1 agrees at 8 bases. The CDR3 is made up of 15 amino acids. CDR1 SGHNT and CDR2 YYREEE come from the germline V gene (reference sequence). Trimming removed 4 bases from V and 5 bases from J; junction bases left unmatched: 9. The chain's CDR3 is CASSVATGARDTQYF. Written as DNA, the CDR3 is TGTGCCAGCAGCGTCGCGACAGGGGCTAGAGATACGCAGTATTTT.

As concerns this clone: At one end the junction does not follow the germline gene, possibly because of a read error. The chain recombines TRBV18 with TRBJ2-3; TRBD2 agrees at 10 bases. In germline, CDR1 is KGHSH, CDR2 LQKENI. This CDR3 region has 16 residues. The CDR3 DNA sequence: TGTGCCAGCTCAACACCGCTAGCGGGAGCTACAGATACGCAGTATTTT. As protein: CASSTPLAGATDTQYF.

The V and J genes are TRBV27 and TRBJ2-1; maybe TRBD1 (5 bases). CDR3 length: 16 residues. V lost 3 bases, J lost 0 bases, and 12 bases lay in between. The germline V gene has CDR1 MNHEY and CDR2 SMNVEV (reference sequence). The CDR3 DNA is TGTGCCAGCAGTTTTGCCTCCAGGGACTCCTACAATGAGCAGTTCTTC. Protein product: CASSFASRDSYNEQFF.

The CDR3 nucleotides are TGCAGCGTCCACCCCGGGACCTCAGGTGTCACAGATACGCAGTATTTT. It translates to CSVHPGTSGVTDTQYF. The chain employs TRBV29-1 and TRBJ2-3, with D perhaps assigned TRBD1 or TRBD2 (5 bases each). The CDR3 has 16 amino acids. V lost 6 bases and J lost 2, with 21 bases in between. Germline V gene lookup returns CDR1 SQVTM and CDR2 ANQGSEA.

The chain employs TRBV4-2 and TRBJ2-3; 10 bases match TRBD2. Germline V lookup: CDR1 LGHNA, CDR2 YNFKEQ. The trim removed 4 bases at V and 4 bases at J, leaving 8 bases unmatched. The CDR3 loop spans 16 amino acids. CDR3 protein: CASSPEPSGRADTQYF. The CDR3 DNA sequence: TGTGCCAGCAGCCCAGAACCTAGCGGGAGAGCAGATACGCAGTATTTT.

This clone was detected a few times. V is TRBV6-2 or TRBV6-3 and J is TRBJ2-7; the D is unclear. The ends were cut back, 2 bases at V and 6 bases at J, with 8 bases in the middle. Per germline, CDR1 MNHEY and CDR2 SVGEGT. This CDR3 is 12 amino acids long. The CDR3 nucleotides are TGTGCCAGCAGTTACAGGGTACGCGAGCAGTACTTC. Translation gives CASSYRVREQYF.

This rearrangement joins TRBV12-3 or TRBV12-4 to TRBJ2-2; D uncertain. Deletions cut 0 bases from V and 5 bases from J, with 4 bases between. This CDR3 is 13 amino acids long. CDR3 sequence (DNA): TGTGCCAGCAGTTTAGCGGAAACCGGGGAGCTGTTTTTT. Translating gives CASSLAETGELFF.

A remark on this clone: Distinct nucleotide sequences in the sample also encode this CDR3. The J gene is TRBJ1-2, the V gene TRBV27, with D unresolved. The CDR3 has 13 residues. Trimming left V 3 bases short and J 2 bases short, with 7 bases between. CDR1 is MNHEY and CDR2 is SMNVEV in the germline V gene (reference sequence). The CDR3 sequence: CASSLTVNYGYTF. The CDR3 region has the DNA TGTGCCAGCAGTTTGACGGTAAACTATGGCTACACCTTC.